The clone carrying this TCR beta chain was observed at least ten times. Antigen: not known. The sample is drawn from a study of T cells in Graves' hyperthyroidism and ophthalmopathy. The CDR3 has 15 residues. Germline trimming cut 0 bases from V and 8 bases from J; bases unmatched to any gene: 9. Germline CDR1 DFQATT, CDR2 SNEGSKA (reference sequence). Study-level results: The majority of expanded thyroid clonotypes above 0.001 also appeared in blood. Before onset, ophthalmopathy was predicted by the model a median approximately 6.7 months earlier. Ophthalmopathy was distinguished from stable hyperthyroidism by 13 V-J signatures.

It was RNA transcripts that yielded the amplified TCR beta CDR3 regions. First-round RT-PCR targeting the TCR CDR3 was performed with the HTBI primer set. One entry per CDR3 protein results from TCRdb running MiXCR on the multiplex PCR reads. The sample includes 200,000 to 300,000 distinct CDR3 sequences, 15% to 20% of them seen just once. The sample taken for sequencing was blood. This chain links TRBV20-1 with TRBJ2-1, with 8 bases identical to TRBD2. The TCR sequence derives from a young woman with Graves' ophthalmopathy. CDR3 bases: TGCAGTGCTAGAGATATACGGCGGGAGGTGTATGAGCAGTTCTTC. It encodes CSARDIRREVYEQFF.